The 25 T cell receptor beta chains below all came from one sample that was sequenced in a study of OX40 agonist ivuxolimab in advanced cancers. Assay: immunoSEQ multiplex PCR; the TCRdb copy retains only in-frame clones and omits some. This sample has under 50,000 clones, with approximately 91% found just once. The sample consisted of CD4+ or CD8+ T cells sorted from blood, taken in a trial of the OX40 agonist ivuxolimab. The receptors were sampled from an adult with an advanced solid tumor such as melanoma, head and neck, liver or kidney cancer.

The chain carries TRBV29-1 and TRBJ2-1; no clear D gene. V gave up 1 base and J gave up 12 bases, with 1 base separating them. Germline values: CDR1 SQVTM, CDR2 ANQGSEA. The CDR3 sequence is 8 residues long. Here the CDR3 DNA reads TGCAGCGTTGAAGGGCAGTTCTTC. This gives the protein CSVEGQFF.

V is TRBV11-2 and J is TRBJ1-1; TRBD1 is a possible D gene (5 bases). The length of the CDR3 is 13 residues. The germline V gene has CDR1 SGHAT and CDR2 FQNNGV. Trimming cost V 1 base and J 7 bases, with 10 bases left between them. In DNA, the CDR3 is TGTGCCAGCAGCTTAGGACAGACCGTTGAAGCTTTCTTT. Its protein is CASSLGQTVEAFF. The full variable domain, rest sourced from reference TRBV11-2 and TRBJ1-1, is EAGVAQSPRYKIIEKRQSVAFWCNPISGHATLYWYQQILGQGPKLLIQFQNNGVVDDSQLPKDRFSAERLKGVDSTLKIQPAKLEDSAVYLCASSLGQTVEAFFGQGTRLTVV.

The CDR3 here is CASRETANYGYTF. The CDR3 DNA is TGTGCCAGCAGAGAGACAGCTAACTATGGCTACACCTTC. This chain links TRBV6-1 with TRBJ1-2; a weak D match, TRBD1 (5 bases). This CDR3 comprises 13 residues. V lost 6 bases, J lost 0 bases, and 8 bases lay in between. Germline CDR1 is MNHNS and CDR2 is SASEGT.

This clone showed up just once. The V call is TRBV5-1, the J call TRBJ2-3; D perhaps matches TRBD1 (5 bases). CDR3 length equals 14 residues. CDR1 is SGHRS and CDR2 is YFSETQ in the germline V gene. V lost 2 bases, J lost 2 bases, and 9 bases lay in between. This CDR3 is CASSLGAATDTQYF. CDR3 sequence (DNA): TGCGCCAGCAGCTTAGGGGCAGCCACAGATACGCAGTATTTT. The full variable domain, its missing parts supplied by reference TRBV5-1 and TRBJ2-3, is KAGVTQTPRYLIKTRGQQVTLSCSPISGHRSVSWYQQTPGQGLQFLFEYFSETQRNKGNFPGRFSGRQFSNSRSEMNVSTLELGDSALYLCASSLGAATDTQYFGPGTRLTVL.

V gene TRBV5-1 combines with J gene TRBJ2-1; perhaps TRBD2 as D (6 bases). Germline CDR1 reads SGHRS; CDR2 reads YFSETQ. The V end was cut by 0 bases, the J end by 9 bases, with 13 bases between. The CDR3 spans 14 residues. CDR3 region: CASSLGIAAFEQFF. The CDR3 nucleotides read TGCGCCAGCAGCTTGGGTATAGCGGCATTTGAGCAGTTCTTC.

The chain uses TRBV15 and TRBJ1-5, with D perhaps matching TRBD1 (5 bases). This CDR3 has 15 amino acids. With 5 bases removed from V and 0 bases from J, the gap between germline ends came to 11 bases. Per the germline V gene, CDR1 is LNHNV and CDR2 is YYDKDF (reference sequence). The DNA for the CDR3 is TGTGCCACCAGCTTGGGGGGAGATAGCAATCAGCCCCAGCATTTT. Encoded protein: CATSLGGDSNQPQHF.

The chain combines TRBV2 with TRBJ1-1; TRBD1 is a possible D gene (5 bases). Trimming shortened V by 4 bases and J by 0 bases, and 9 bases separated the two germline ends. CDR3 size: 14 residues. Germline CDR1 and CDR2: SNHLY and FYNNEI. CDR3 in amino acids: CASSVDRMNTEAFF. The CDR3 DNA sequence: TGTGCCAGCAGTGTAGACAGAATGAACACTGAAGCTTTCTTT.

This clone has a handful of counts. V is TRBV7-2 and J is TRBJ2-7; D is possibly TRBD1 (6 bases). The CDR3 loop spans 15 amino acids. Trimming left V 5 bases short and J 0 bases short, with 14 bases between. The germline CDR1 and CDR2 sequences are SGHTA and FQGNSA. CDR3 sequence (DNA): TGTGCCAGCAGCCTACAAGAGGGGGTCTCCTACGAGCAGTACTTC. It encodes CASSLQEGVSYEQYF. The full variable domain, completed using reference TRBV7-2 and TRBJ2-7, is GAGVSQSPSNKVTEKGKDVELRCDPISGHTALYWYRQSLGQGLEFLIYFQGNSAPDKSGLPSDRFSAERTGGSVSTLTIQRTQQEDSAVYLCASSLQEGVSYEQYFGPGTRLTVT.

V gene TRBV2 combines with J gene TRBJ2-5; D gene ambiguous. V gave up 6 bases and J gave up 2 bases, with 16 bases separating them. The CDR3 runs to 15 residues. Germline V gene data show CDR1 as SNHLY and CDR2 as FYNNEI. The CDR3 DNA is TGTGCCAGCAGAGGACCCACTGAAGGGCAAGAGACCCAGTACTTC. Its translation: CASRGPTEGQETQYF.

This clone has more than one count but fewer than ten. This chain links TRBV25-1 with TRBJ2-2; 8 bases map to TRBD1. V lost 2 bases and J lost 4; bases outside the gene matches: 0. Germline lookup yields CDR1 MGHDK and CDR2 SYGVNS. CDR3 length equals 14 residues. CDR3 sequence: CASSETGGTGELFF. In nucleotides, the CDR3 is TGTGCCAGCAGTGAAACAGGGGGCACCGGGGAGCTGTTTTTT.

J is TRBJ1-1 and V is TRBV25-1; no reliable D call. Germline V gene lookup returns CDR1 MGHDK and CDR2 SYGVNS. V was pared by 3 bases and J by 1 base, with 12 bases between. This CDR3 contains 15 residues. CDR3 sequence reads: CASSEWADSNTEAFF. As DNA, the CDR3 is TGTGCCAGCAGTGAGTGGGCTGATTCGAACACTGAAGCTTTCTTT.

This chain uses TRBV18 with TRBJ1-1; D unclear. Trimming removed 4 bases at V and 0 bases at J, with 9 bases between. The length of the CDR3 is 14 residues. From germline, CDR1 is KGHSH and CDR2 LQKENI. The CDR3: CASSLPGVNTEAFF. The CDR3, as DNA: TGTGCCAGCTCACTCCCTGGCGTGAACACTGAAGCTTTCTTT.

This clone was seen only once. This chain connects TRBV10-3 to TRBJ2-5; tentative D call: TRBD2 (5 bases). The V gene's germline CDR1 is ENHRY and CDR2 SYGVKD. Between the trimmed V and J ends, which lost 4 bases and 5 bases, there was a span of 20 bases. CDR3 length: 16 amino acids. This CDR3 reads CAISGESFPGVETQYF. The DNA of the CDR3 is TGTGCCATCAGTGGGGAGAGTTTCCCGGGCGTTGAGACCCAGTACTTC.

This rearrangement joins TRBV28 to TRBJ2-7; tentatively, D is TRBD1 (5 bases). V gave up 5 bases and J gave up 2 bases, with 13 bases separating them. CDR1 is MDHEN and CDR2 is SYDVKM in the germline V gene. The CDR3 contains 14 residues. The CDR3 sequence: CASSGPQVPYEQYF. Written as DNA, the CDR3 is TGTGCCAGCAGTGGCCCACAGGTTCCCTACGAGCAGTACTTC.

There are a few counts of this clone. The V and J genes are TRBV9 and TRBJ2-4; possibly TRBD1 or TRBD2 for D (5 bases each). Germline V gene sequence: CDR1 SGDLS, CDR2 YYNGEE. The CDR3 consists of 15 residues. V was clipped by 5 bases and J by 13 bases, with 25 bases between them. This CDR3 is CASSPSGLRAGVQYF. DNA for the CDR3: TGTGCCAGCAGTCCTTCAGGGCTCCGGGCCGGGGTCCAGTACTTC.

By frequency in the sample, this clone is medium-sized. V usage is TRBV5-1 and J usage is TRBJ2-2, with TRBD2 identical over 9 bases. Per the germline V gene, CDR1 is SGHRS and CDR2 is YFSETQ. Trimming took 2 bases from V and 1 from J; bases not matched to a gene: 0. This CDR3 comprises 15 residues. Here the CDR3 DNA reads TGCGCCAGCAGCTTTAGCGGGGGGAACACCGGGGAGCTGTTTTTT. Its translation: CASSFSGGNTGELFF.

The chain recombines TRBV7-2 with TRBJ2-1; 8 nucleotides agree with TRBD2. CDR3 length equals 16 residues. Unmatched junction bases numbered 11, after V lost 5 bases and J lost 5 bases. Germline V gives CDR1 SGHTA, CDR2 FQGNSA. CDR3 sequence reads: CASSVQAGAFHNEQFF. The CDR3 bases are TGTGCCAGCAGCGTCCAAGCGGGAGCTTTTCACAATGAGCAGTTCTTC.

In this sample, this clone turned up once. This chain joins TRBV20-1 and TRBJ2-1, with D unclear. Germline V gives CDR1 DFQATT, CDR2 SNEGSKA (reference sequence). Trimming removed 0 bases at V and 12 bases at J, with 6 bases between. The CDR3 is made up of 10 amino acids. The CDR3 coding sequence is TGCAGTGCTAGAGAGGTGGGGCAGTTCTTC. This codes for CSAREVGQFF.

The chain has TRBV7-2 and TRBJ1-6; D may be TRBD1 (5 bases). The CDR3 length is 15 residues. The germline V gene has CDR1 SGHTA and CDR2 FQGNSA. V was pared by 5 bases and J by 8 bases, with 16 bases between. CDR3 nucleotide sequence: TGTGCCAGCAGCAGGGCAGGGTTGGGTGATTCACCCCTCCACTTT. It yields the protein CASSRAGLGDSPLHF.

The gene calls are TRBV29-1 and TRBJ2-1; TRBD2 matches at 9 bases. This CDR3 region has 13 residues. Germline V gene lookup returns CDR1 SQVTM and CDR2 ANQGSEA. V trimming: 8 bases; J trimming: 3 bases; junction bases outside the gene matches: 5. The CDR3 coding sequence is TGCAGCTCCTGGACTAGCGTCTACAATGAGCAGTTCTTC. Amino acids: CSSWTSVYNEQFF.

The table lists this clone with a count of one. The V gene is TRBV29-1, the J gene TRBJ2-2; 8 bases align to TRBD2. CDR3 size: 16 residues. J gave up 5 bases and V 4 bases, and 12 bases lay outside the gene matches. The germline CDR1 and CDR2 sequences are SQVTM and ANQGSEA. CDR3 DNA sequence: TGCAGCGTTGTGCCCCGGGGGGGGATGGGGACCGGGGAGCTGTTTTTT. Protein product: CSVVPRGGMGTGELFF.

DNA of the CDR3: TGTGCCAGCAGTTTATTGGCCAGACCAGGAGGGGGAGAGCAGTACTTC. Its translation: CASSLLARPGGGEQYF. V usage is TRBV27 and J usage is TRBJ2-7, with D perhaps being TRBD1 or TRBD2 (6 bases each). The ends were cut back, 1 base at V and 7 bases at J, with 20 bases in the middle. CDR3 length: 16 amino acids. Germline V gene data show CDR1 as MNHEY and CDR2 as SMNVEV (reference sequence).

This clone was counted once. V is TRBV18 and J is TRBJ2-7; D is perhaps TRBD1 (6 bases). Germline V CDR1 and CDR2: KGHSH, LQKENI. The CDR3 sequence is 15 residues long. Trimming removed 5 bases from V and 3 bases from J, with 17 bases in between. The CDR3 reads CASSNAGTNNYEQYF. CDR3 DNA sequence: TGTGCCAGCTCAAACGCCGGGACAAATAACTACGAGCAGTACTTC. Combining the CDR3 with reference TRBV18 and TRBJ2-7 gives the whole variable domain NAGVMQNPRHLVRRRGQEARLRCSPMKGHSHVYWYRQLPEEGLKFMVYLQKENIIDESGMPKERFSAEFPKEGPSILRIQQVVRGDSAAYFCASSNAGTNNYEQYFGPGTRLTVT.

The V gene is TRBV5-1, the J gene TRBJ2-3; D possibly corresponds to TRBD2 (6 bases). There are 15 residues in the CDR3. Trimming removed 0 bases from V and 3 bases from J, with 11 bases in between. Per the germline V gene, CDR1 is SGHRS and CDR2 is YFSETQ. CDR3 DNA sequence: TGCGCCAGCAGCTTGGCCGGCGGAGGGACAGATACGCAGTATTTT. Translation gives CASSLAGGGTDTQYF.

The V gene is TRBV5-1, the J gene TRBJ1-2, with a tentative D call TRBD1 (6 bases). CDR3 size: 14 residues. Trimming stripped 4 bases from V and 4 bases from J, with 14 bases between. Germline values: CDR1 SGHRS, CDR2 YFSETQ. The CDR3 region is CASSPEGGFYGYTF. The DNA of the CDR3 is TGCGCCAGCAGCCCCGAGGGGGGGTTCTATGGCTACACCTTC.